The entry below describes one T cell receptor beta chain. Its matching antigen is unknown. Trimming at V came to 0 bases and at J to 4 bases, leaving 9 bases not matched to a gene. Germline values: CDR1 MNHEY, CDR2 SVGAGI. The length of the CDR3 is 16 residues. The source of the sample is a study of graft-versus-host responses after intestinal transplantation. Study summary: Among the recipients, transplants were multivisceral, liver-intestinal, or isolated intestinal. Recipients uniformly received anti-thymocyte globulin induction, followed by tacrolimus and steroids for around 3 years.

General study results and limits: Early post-transplant HvG declines showed an association with peak circulating GvH clone levels.

Assay used: immunoSEQ multiplex PCR; TCRdb lists only in-frame clones, some missing. This table holds about 25,000 clones, approximately 85% found once. The rearrangement joins TRBV6-5 to TRBJ2-7; 7 bases are a match to TRBD2. The sequence derives from a human patient who received an intestinal transplant, so some T cells may come from the graft donor. This sample comprised PBMCs, obtained just over 450 days after intestinal transplant. The CDR3 sequence is CASSYSRWGGYYEQYF. In DNA, the CDR3 is TGTGCCAGCAGTTACTCGAGGTGGGGAGGGTATTACGAGCAGTACTTC.